This T cell receptor (beta chain) emerged from a study of blood T cell repertoires in COVID-19. The protocol was immunoSEQ multiplex PCR, while the TCRdb copy is restricted to in-frame clones and leaves out a portion. There are tens of thousands of clones in the sample; around 90% occur only once, and around 30% lies in the top ten. The length of the CDR3 is 15 residues. V shed 5 bases, J shed 7 bases, and the junction held 9 bases outside the gene matches. Germline lookup yields CDR1 MNHEY and CDR2 SMNVEV (reference sequence). The receptor was derived from a woman aged 65 to 85 with active COVID-19. The sequenced sample was peripheral blood. The chain employs TRBV27 and TRBJ2-1; the match to TRBD1 covers 9 bases. CDR3 protein: CASSTNRGRGNEQFF. The CDR3 DNA sequence: TGTGCCAGCAGTACAAACAGGGGGCGCGGGAATGAGCAGTTCTTC.